This T cell receptor (beta chain) was recorded in a study of blood T cells in healthy people across ages. As to this clonotype: Its matching antigen is unknown.

Trimming removed 4 bases at V and 4 bases at J, with 11 bases between. The CDR3 extends over 13 amino acids. Germline values: CDR1 DFQATT, CDR2 SNEGSKA (reference sequence). Study conclusions and caveats: Not knowing donor CMV status may have confounded expanded clonotype changes.

The second PCR ran about 7 to 12 cycles with a sample-barcoded 5' primer and J-beta primers. TCRdb ran MiXCR on the 5' RACE reads and lists one entry per CDR3 protein. The sample lists fewer than 2,000,000 distinct CDR3 sequences; 34% were seen once. The chain has TRBV20-1 and TRBJ1-5, with D possibly being TRBD1 (5 bases). This TCR was recovered from a woman in her 30s in good health. The sequenced sample consisted of blood. The CDR3 DNA sequence: TGCAGTGCTAACCGGGGCCTAAATCAGCCCCAGCATTTT. Translation gives CSANRGLNQPQHF.